This entry lists 27 T cell receptor beta chains sequenced from one sample in a study of breast tumors, draining lymph nodes, adjacent tissues. TCRdb re-called the multiplex PCR reads with MiXCR, one entry per CDR3 protein. The data hold about 89,000 distinct CDR3 sequences, with roughly 29% observed a single time. Breast cancer patients provided tissue from their axillary draining lymph nodes. Sequencing used axillary lymph node tissue. These receptors originate from a female donor with breast cancer. Some clones in this sample may be carry-over from other donors' samples.

This clonotype was seen once. This chain joins TRBV6-2 or TRBV6-3 and TRBJ2-7; 7 nucleotides align to TRBD2. The J segment lost 5 bases and the V segment lost 5 bases, leaving 12 bases of the junction unmatched. CDR3 length: 15 residues. The germline gives CDR1 MNHEY, CDR2 SVGEGT. This chain's CDR3 is CASSQAGVHPHEQYF. The CDR3 DNA reads TGTGCCAGCAGTCAGGCGGGAGTACATCCCCACGAGCAGTACTTC.

The rearrangement joins TRBV7-2 to TRBJ2-7; D is possibly TRBD1 (5 bases). Trimming took off 8 bases at V and 2 bases at J, with 25 bases between the two ends. The CDR3 spans 17 residues. Germline CDR1 reads SGHTA; CDR2 reads FQGNSA. CDR3 DNA sequence: TGTGCCAGCGGCCGAAACTCACCCAGGGCAGCCCCCTACGAGCAGTACTTC. Amino acids: CASGRNSPRAAPYEQYF.

This clonotype came up many times. The chain combines TRBV20-1 with TRBJ2-1, with TRBD2 identical over 8 bases. This CDR3 comprises 17 residues. The V segment lost 0 bases and the J segment 0 bases; nucleotides outside the gene matches: 7. Germline V CDR1 and CDR2: DFQATT, SNEGSKA (reference sequence). The CDR3 reads CSARDDGREVSYNEQFF. CDR3 in DNA: TGCAGTGCTAGAGATGATGGGCGGGAGGTCTCCTACAATGAGCAGTTCTTC.

The chain recombines TRBV9 with TRBJ2-7, with 7 bases lining up with TRBD2. This CDR3 contains 17 residues. The trim removed 5 bases at V and 5 bases at J, leaving 19 bases unmatched. Germline CDR1 SGDLS, CDR2 YYNGEE. CDR3: CASSSGKAGVHPHEQYF. The CDR3 DNA reads TGTGCCAGCAGTTCAGGGAAGGCGGGAGTACATCCCCACGAGCAGTACTTC.

Concerning this clonotype itself: A much more abundant neighbour one base away suggests this may be a read error. The chain is built from TRBV6-5 and TRBJ2-7; D uncertain. The CDR3 sequence is 14 residues long. Germline V lookup: CDR1 MNHEY, CDR2 SVGAGI. V lost 4 bases to trimming and J lost 0 bases, with 10 bases between them. CDR3: CASSFAVSSYEQYF. The CDR3, as DNA: TGTGCCAGCAGTTTCGCAGTGAGCTCCTACGAGCAGTACTTC.

Many counts were recorded for this clonotype. The chain is built from TRBV7-8 and TRBJ2-4; 11 positions match TRBD2. After removal of 5 bases from V and 0 bases from J, the junction contained 0 bases not matched to a gene. The CDR3 sequence is 15 residues long. Per germline, CDR1 SGHVS and CDR2 FQNEAQ. The DNA for the CDR3 is TGTGCCAGCAGCGGGACTAGCGGAGCCAAAAACATTCAGTACTTC. The encoded protein is CASSGTSGAKNIQYF.

V usage is TRBV30 and J usage is TRBJ1-2; the match to TRBD1 covers 8 bases. Germline V gene sequence: CDR1 GTSNPN, CDR2 SVGIG (reference sequence). The junction had 9 bases not matched to a gene; V was cut back by 1 base and J by 8 bases. CDR3 length equals 14 residues. CDR3 sequence: CAWSAPWTGQGYTF. The DNA for the CDR3 is TGTGCCTGGAGTGCACCTTGGACAGGGCAAGGCTACACCTTC.

This clonotype was recorded many times. The chain carries TRBV6-5 and TRBJ2-3; 10 bases map to TRBD2. Germline V gene data show CDR1 as MNHEY and CDR2 as SVGAGI. V lost 6 bases and J lost 4; bases outside the gene matches: 4. The CDR3 has 14 amino acids. The CDR3 reads CASRQLAGPDTQYF. The CDR3 DNA reads as TGTGCCAGCAGGCAACTAGCGGGACCAGATACGCAGTATTTT.

This clonotype was recorded many times. The chain joins TRBV12-3 or TRBV12-4 to TRBJ2-7; 11 bases map to TRBD2. With V trimmed by 7 bases and J by 3 bases, 5 bases remained unmatched. The CDR3 has 14 residues. In DNA, the CDR3 is TGTGCCAGCAACCCTGGGACTAGCGGCTACGAGCAGTACTTC. Protein product: CASNPGTSGYEQYF.

In this sample, this clonotype turned up many times. The chain is built from TRBV4-2 and TRBJ1-4; 9 bases map to TRBD1. The CDR3 contains 18 residues. The J segment lost 5 bases and the V segment lost 3 bases, leaving 13 bases of the junction unmatched. Germline V gives CDR1 LGHNA, CDR2 YNFKEQ. This chain's CDR3 is CASSHGQGSLGTNEKLFF. CDR3 nucleotide sequence: TGTGCCAGCAGCCACGGACAGGGGTCGTTGGGGACGAATGAAAAACTGTTTTTT.

This clonotype was seen ten or more times. The V call is TRBV20-1, the J call TRBJ1-5, with D tentatively TRBD1 (5 bases). V lost 6 bases and J 2 bases, leaving 17 bases between the germline ends. Germline V CDR1 and CDR2: DFQATT, SNEGSKA (reference sequence). The CDR3 has 15 amino acids. The CDR3 DNA is TGCAGTGCCGTTTTTCAGAGGGGCCGCAATCAGCCCCAGCATTTT. It is translated as CSAVFQRGRNQPQHF.

The J gene is TRBJ1-2, the V gene TRBV20-1, with 7 bases matching TRBD1. J was trimmed by 8 bases and V by 1 base; bases with no gene match: 7. The CDR3 has 13 residues. Germline loops: CDR1 DFQATT, CDR2 SNEGSKA (reference sequence). In DNA, the CDR3 is TGCAGTGCTAGAGGGAACAGGGGTGGAGGCTACACCTTC. It codes for CSARGNRGGGYTF.

This clonotype was recorded many times. The chain recombines TRBV7-8 with TRBJ2-1; the D gene is possibly TRBD2 (6 bases). Germline lookup yields CDR1 SGHVS and CDR2 FQNEAQ. The CDR3 sequence is 15 residues long. The ends were cut back, 4 bases at V and 5 bases at J, with 15 bases in the middle. The CDR3 DNA is TGTGCCAGCAGCTCGAACGGGGGTGCGGACAATGAGCAGTTCTTC. Translating gives CASSSNGGADNEQFF. Together with reference TRBV7-8 and TRBJ2-1, the CDR3 gives the full variable domain: GAGVSQSPRYKVAKRGQDVALRCDPISGHVSLFWYQQALGQGPEFLTYFQNEAQLDKSGLPSDRFFAERPEGSVSTLKIQRTQQEDSAVYLCASSSNGGADNEQFFGPGTRLTVL.

This clonotype was found many times. V is TRBV6-5 and J is TRBJ2-7, with D perhaps matching TRBD2 (6 bases). Trimming stripped 6 bases from V and 0 bases from J, with 9 bases between. The germline gives CDR1 MNHEY, CDR2 SVGAGI. CDR3 size: 13 residues. Here the CDR3 reads CASRSGGSYEQYF. DNA for the CDR3: TGTGCCAGCAGGTCCGGGGGCTCCTACGAGCAGTACTTC.

The chain links TRBV12-3 or TRBV12-4 to TRBJ1-5, with 8 bases fitting TRBD1. V lost 7 bases to trimming and J lost 6 bases; unmatched junction nucleotides: 8. This CDR3 comprises 14 residues. In DNA form, the CDR3 reads TGTGCCAGCACCCCGACAGGGGCGACTCAGCCCCAGCATTTT. Translated: CASTPTGATQPQHF.

This clonotype showed up just once. An end of the junction differs from the germline gene, which may be a read error. CDR3 nucleotides: TGTGCCAGTAGCTTAGGACGACCTACAGGACCGAATGGCTACACCTTC. As protein: CASSLGRPTGPNGYTF. The chain employs TRBV7-9 and TRBJ1-2; perhaps TRBD1 as D (5 bases). This CDR3 has 16 residues. Germline-derived CDR1 and CDR2 are SEHNR and FQNEAQ (reference sequence). Combining the CDR3 with reference TRBV7-9 and TRBJ1-2 gives the whole variable domain DTGVSQNPRHKITKRGQNVTFRCDPISEHNRLYWYRQTLGQGPEFLTYFQNEAQLEKSRLLSDRFSAERPKGSFSTLEIQRTEQGDSAMYLCASSLGRPTGPNGYTFGSGTRLTVV.

In regard to this clonotype: A much larger clone is a single base away; this may be a read error. The chain links TRBV4-3 to TRBJ2-1, with D perhaps matching TRBD2 (6 bases). Germline CDR1 LGHNA, CDR2 YSLEER. This CDR3 has 17 amino acids. The DNA for the CDR3 is TGCGCCAGCAGCCAAGATCCCGCGGGAAGCTCCTACAGTGAGCAGTTCTTC. This translates into CASSQDPAGSSYSEQFF.

Notes on this clonotype: This may be a read error: a much more frequent sequence differs by one nucleotide. The rearrangement joins TRBV12-3 or TRBV12-4 to TRBJ2-7; 8 bases match TRBD2. The CDR3 loop spans 14 amino acids. The CDR3 loop is CASSFREGLYEQHF. CDR3 nucleotide sequence: TGTGCCAGCAGTTTCCGGGAGGGTCTTTACGAGCAGCACTTC.

This rearrangement joins TRBV5-5 to TRBJ2-7; D possibly corresponds to TRBD1 (6 bases). Germline lookup yields CDR1 SGHKS and CDR2 YYEKEE (reference sequence). V was cut by 0 bases and J by 5 bases, with 12 bases left in between. The length of the CDR3 is 14 residues. The CDR3 sequence is CASSLEAAGDEQYF. The CDR3 DNA follows: TGTGCCAGCAGCTTGGAGGCAGCAGGGGACGAGCAGTACTTC.

This clonotype was counted at least ten times. The chain is built from TRBV5-1 and TRBJ2-2; 9 bases are a match to TRBD1. This CDR3 has 21 residues. The ends lost 2 bases at V and 0 bases at J; junction bases unmatched: 17. CDR1 is SGHRS and CDR2 is YFSETQ in the germline V gene. The CDR3 loop reads CASSFGPPGQGAGTNTGELFF. CDR3 DNA sequence: TGCGCCAGCAGCTTTGGTCCACCGGGACAGGGTGCGGGTACGAACACCGGGGAGCTGTTTTTT. Using reference TRBV5-1 and TRBJ2-2 for the parts outside the CDR3, the full variable domain is KAGVTQTPRYLIKTRGQQVTLSCSPISGHRSVSWYQQTPGQGLQFLFEYFSETQRNKGNFPGRFSGRQFSNSRSEMNVSTLELGDSALYLCASSFGPPGQGAGTNTGELFFGEGSRLTVL.

Concerning this clonotype itself: This may arise from a read error, as a much more abundant clone is one base away. The missing conserved phenylalanine or tryptophan at the end of this CDR3 makes a read error likely. The chain is built from TRBV7-2 and TRBJ2-1, with D perhaps being TRBD1 or TRBD2 (5 bases each). Germline CDR1 reads SGHTA; CDR2 reads FQGNSA. This CDR3 region has 14 residues. V lost 5 bases and J 6 bases, leaving 14 bases between the germline ends. The CDR3 loop reads CASSPDVGANEQFL. In DNA, the CDR3 is TGTGCCAGCAGCCCGGACGTCGGGGCCAATGAGCAGTTCCTC.

This clonotype was counted many times. This sequence joins TRBV7-2 and TRBJ1-2; D gene unclear. CDR1 is SGHTA, CDR2 FQGNSA, per germline. V shed 6 bases and J shed 7 bases, with 15 bases lying between them. CDR3 size: 13 residues. The CDR3 reads CASRRARLTGYTF. The CDR3 DNA reads TGTGCCAGCAGAAGGGCCCGCCTAACTGGCTACACCTTC.

The chain recombines TRBV9 with TRBJ2-3, with 9 bases fitting TRBD1. The CDR3 is 17 amino acids. The ends lost 3 bases at V and 8 bases at J; junction bases unmatched: 16. In germline, CDR1 is SGDLS, CDR2 YYNGEE. As DNA, the CDR3 is TGTGCCAGCAGCGCCCGAATAGGGACAGGGAGCGCGGCTACGCAGTATTTT. Its protein is CASSARIGTGSAATQYF.

This clonotype has a count of ten or more. The V call is TRBV5-4, the J call TRBJ1-3, with D unclear. Trimming shortened V by 0 bases and J by 3 bases, and 4 bases separated the two germline ends. The CDR3 has 13 residues. The germline V gene encodes CDR1 SGHNT and CDR2 YYREEE (reference sequence). CDR3 in DNA: TGTGCCAGCAGCTTGGACAGTGGAAACACCATATATTTT. Its protein is CASSLDSGNTIYF.

A note on this clonotype: A much larger clonotype is one base distant, so this may be a read error. V gene TRBV5-6 combines with J gene TRBJ2-1; 9 positions match TRBD1. V lost 4 bases and J lost 9; bases outside the gene matches: 17. CDR3 size: 17 residues. CDR1 is SGHDT and CDR2 is YYEEEE in the germline V gene. This CDR3 reads CASSPPGPWTGDGEQFF. CDR3 coding DNA: TGTGCCAGCAGCCCGCCTGGGCCGTGGACAGGGGACGGTGAGCAGTTCTTC.

This clonotype was seen repeatedly, ten times or more. This chain joins TRBV19 and TRBJ2-7, with D perhaps given as TRBD1 or TRBD2 (5 bases each). V was trimmed by 5 bases and J by 3 bases, leaving 11 bases between them. CDR1 is LNHDA, CDR2 SQIVND, per germline (reference sequence). This CDR3 is 13 amino acids long. The CDR3 DNA follows: TGTGCCAGTAGTCCCGGGACGGTCTACGAGCAGTACTTC. The encoded protein is CASSPGTVYEQYF.

A word on this clonotype: Relative to the germline gene, one junction end is altered; a read error may explain this. V is TRBV27 and J is TRBJ2-2, with 13 bases matching TRBD2. The germline V gene encodes CDR1 MNHEY and CDR2 SMNVEV (reference sequence). The CDR3 is 13 residues long. DNA for the CDR3: TGTGCCAGCAGTACACGGACTAGCGGGGGGCTGTTTTTT. Residues: CASSTRTSGGLFF.